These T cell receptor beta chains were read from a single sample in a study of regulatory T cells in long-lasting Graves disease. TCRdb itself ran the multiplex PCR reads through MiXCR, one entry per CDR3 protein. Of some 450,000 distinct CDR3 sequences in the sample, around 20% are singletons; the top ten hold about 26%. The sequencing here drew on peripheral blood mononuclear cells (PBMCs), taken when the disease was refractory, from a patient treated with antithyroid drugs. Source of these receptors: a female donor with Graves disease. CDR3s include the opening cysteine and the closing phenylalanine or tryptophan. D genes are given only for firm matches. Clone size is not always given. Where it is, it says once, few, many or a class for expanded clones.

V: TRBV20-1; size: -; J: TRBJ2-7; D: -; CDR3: CSAGGPYEQYF; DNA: TGCAGTGCCGGGGGCCCCTACGAGCAGTACTTC
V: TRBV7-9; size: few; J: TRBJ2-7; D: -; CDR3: CASSLVIGSGSYEQYF; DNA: TGTGCCAGCAGCTTAGTCATTGGCAGCGGAAGCTACGAGCAGTACTTC
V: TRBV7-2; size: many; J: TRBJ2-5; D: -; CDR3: CASSLPQLGGTVKTQYF; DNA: TGTGCCAGCAGCTTGCCTCAACTAGGGGGGACAGTTAAGACCCAGTACTTC
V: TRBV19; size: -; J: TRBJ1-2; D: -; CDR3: CASTPIGQYYGYTF; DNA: TGTGCCAGTACCCCAATCGGTCAGTACTATGGCTACACCTTC
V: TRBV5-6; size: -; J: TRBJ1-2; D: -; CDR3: CASSLSAGGGYTF; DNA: TGTGCCAGCAGCTTGTCGGCAGGAGGTGGCTACACCTTC
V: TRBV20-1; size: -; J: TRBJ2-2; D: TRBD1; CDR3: CSANPFWDRAVDTGELFF; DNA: TGCAGTGCTAACCCTTTCTGGGACAGGGCCGTTGACACCGGGGAGCTGTTTTTT
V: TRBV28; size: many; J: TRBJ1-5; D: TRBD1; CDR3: CASRKQGAGQPQHF; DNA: TGTGCCAGCAGGAAACAGGGGGCCGGTCAGCCCCAGCATTTT
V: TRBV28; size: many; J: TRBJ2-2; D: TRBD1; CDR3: CASSLSGGTGELFF; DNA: TGTGCCAGCAGTTTGTCAGGGGGCACCGGGGAGCTGTTTTTT
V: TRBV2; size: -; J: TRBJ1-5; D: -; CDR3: CASSEGVVGQPQHF; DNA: TGTGCCAGCAGTGAAGGGGTGGTGGGTCAGCCCCAGCATTTT
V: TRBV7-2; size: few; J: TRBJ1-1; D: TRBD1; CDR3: CASSSIRQGGHREAFF; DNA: TGTGCCAGCAGCTCCATTCGTCAGGGGGGGCACCGTGAAGCTTTCTTT
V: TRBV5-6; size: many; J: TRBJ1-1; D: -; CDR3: CASSLGPGQDAFF; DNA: TGTGCCAGCAGCTTGGGTCCGGGGCAGGACGCTTTCTTT
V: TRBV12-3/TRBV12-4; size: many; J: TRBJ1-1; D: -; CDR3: CASTREGANTEAFF; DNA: TGTGCCAGCACCCGGGAGGGAGCGAACACTGAAGCTTTCTTT
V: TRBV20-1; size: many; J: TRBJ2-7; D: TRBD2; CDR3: CRVGASGGHEQYF; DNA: TGCAGGGTAGGGGCTAGCGGAGGTCACGAGCAGTACTTC
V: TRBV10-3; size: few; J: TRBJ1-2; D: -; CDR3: CAIQDPRGSKGYTF; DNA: TGTGCCATCCAGGACCCCAGGGGATCGAAAGGCTACACCTTC
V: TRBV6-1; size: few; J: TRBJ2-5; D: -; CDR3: CASRQPGGETQYF; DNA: TGTGCCAGCAGGCAACCAGGGGGGGAGACCCAGTACTTC
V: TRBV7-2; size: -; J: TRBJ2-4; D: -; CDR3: CASSHFGVGNIQYF; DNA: TGTGCCAGCAGCCATTTCGGGGTTGGAAACATTCAGTACTTC
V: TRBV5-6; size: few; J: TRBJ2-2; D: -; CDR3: CASSLTEYTGELFF; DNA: TGTGCCAGCAGCTTAACGGAGTACACCGGGGAGCTGTTTTTT